This entry is about one T cell receptor beta chain. Clones were sequenced by immunoSEQ multiplex PCR, and TCRdb holds only the in-frame ones, with some missing. This sample has 350,000 to 400,000 clones, with about 91% found just once. Treatment in this sample: some 20 received Ad26.COV2.S at low or high dose, single or two shots; about 5 received placebo; per-sample allocation not given. Samples were taken on day 63 after the first vaccine or placebo injection. The data were taken from a study of Ad26.COV2.S vaccination and SARS-CoV-2 variants. Deletions cut 4 bases from V and 2 bases from J, with 1 base between. CDR1 and CDR2 (germline): ENHRY, SYGVKD. The CDR3 is 11 residues long.

V and J are TRBV10-3 and TRBJ2-3; unclear D gene. The sequences come from peripheral blood, collected in a trial of Ad26.COV2.S vaccine versus placebo. The sequence was collected from a person between 18 and 60 years old who received the Ad26.COV2.S COVID-19 vaccine or a placebo. This CDR3 reads CAISATDTQYF. DNA of the CDR3: TGTGCCATCAGTGCCACAGATACGCAGTATTTT.